This T cell receptor beta chain was recorded in a study of technical replicates of blood from a few donors. TCRdb keeps only in-frame clones here, not all; method: immunoSEQ multiplex PCR. This table has about 100,000 clones, 85% to 95% appearing once. The CDR3 has 15 residues. Trimming stripped 1 base from V and 0 bases from J, with 9 bases between. CDR1 and CDR2 from the germline V gene are SGHKS and YYEKEE (reference sequence). The chain is built from TRBV5-5 and TRBJ2-3, with D maybe TRBD1 (6 bases). Specimen: T cells isolated from PBMCs. The source is a human donor in good health. CDR3: CASSLSGVSTDTQYF. CDR3 sequence (DNA): TGTGCCAGCAGCTTGTCAGGGGTGAGCACAGATACGCAGTATTTT.